The rows below give T cell receptor beta chains drawn from one sample of a study of T cell changes during pregnancy in multiple sclerosis. Sequencing used immunoSEQ multiplex PCR; TCRdb keeps in-frame clones, though not all of them. The table shows over 40,000 clones, with around 90% occurring only once. The sample was CD4+ T cells from peripheral blood mononuclear cells, taken in the second trimester of pregnancy. Receptors were obtained from a female donor with multiple sclerosis, enrolled in a pregnancy study. Each CDR3 is given with its conserved first and last residue. A D gene is named only where the DNA matches it firmly. Clone sizes are given selectively: once, few, many, or a class where the clone is expanded.

j_call d_call v_call clone_size cdr3_aa cdr3_nt
TRBJ2-1 TRBD1 TRBV19 . CASRGTVYNEQFF TGTGCCAGTAGGGGGACAGTTTACAATGAGCAGTTCTTC
TRBJ2-5 . TRBV7-3 . CASSPGWTAETQYF TGTGCCAGCAGCCCCGGCTGGACAGCGGAGACCCAGTACTTC
TRBJ1-5 . TRBV6-1 . CASSENWNQPQHF TGTGCCAGTAGTGAAAACTGGAATCAGCCCCAGCATTTT
TRBJ2-5 TRBD2 TRBV5-8 . CASSLAGGRQETQYF TGTGCCAGCAGCTTGGCGGGGGGGCGCCAAGAGACCCAGTACTTC
TRBJ1-1 . TRBV2 . CASSGGITEAFF TGTGCCAGCAGTGGCGGGATCACTGAAGCTTTCTTT
TRBJ2-3 TRBD1 TRBV6-4 . CASSPGTASTDTQYF TGTGCCAGCAGTCCCGGGACAGCCAGCACAGATACGCAGTATTTT
TRBJ1-1 . TRBV7-9 . CASSLEQNTEAFF TGTGCCAGCAGCTTAGAACAGAACACTGAAGCTTTCTTT
TRBJ1-5 . TRBV9 . CASSVDSSNQPQHF TGTGCCAGCAGCGTGGACAGTAGCAATCAGCCCCAGCATTTT
TRBJ1-2 TRBD1 TRBV9 . CASSPGQGNYYGYTF TGTGCCAGCAGCCCAGGACAGGGAAACTACTATGGCTACACCTTC
TRBJ1-2 . TRBV6-5 . CASSYGTLGTGYTF TGTGCCAGCAGTTACGGGACTCTCGGCACCGGCTACACCTTC
TRBJ2-3 TRBD2 TRBV5-1 . CASSGRGSGGADTQYF TGCGCCAGCAGCGGAAGGGGTAGCGGGGGTGCGGATACGCAGTATTTT
TRBJ1-2 TRBD1 TRBV27 . CASSLAGGNYGYTF TGTGCCAGCAGTTTAGCAGGGGGGAACTATGGCTACACCTTC
TRBJ1-1 TRBD1 TRBV19 . CASSIGTGGAWTEAFF TGTGCCAGTAGTATCGGGACAGGGGGCGCGTGGACTGAAGCTTTCTTT
TRBJ2-1 TRBD2 TRBV4-2 . CASSQGPSGGVSYNEQFF TGTGCCAGCAGCCAAGGTCCTAGCGGGGGGGTCTCCTACAATGAGCAGTTCTTC
TRBJ2-1 . TRBV9 . CASSVDAVLPYNEQFF TGTGCCAGCAGCGTAGATGCGGTCCTTCCCTACAATGAGCAGTTCTTC
TRBJ1-1 . TRBV23-1 . CASSAGGNTEAFF TGCGCCAGCAGCGCCGGGGGGAACACTGAAGCTTTCTTT
TRBJ2-2 TRBD1 TRBV7-3 . CASSLFGTGAEELFF TGTGCCAGCAGCTTATTTGGGACAGGGGCCGAGGAGCTGTTTTTT
TRBJ2-7 . TRBV6-1 . CASYLPGLSYEQYF TGTGCCAGCTATCTCCCTGGACTTTCCTACGAGCAGTACTTC
TRBJ2-7 TRBD2 TRBV27 . CASSSPRGSSGDSYEQYF TGTGCCAGCAGTTCCCCCCGCGGGTCTAGCGGGGACTCCTACGAGCAGTACTTC
TRBJ1-5 TRBD1 TRBV4-2 . CASSQERDRRPPHF TGTGCCAGCAGCCAAGAAAGGGACAGGCGGCCCCCGCATTTT
TRBJ1-5 TRBD1 TRBV10-3 . CATATGDSNQPQHF TGTGCCACCGCTACAGGGGATAGCAATCAGCCCCAGCATTTT
TRBJ2-3 TRBD2 TRBV5-1 . CASSFGGGTDTQYF TGCGCCAGCAGCTTCGGGGGGGGCACAGATACGCAGTATTTT
TRBJ1-2 . TRBV18 . CASSPEGWGYTF TGTGCCAGCTCACCTGAGGGATGGGGCTACACCTTC
TRBJ2-3 TRBD1 TRBV6-5 . CASSYYRGTQYF TGTGCCAGCAGTTACTACAGGGGAACGCAGTATTTT
TRBJ2-7 TRBD1 TRBV12-5 . CASGLVLGTGWFEQYF TGTGCTAGTGGTTTGGTACTCGGGACAGGGTGGTTCGAGCAGTACTTC
TRBJ2-2 . TRBV7-8 . CASSPRGAPSGELFF TGTGCCAGCAGCCCTCGGGGGGCCCCATCCGGGGAGCTGTTTTTT
TRBJ1-1 TRBD1 TRBV19 . CASSTWDSLMNTEAFF TGTGCCAGTAGTACCTGGGACAGCCTCATGAACACTGAAGCTTTCTTT
TRBJ1-1 TRBD1 TRBV7-6 once CASSVGTGALNTEAFF TGTGCCAGCAGCGTTGGGACAGGGGCATTGAACACTGAAGCTTTCTTT
TRBJ2-4 . TRBV7-2 . CASSLPPQGNIQYF TGTGCCAGCAGCTTACCCCCCCAGGGGAACATTCAGTACTTC
TRBJ1-4 . TRBV11-2 . CASSLEEPTNEKLFF TGTGCCAGCAGCTTAGAGGAGCCAACTAATGAAAAACTGTTTTTT
TRBJ2-1 . TRBV7-3 once CASSPSETGYNEQFF TGTGCCAGCAGCCCGTCGGAGACGGGGTACAATGAGCAGTTCTTC
TRBJ2-2 TRBD1 TRBV29-1 . CSVKPGQGVGGELFF TGCAGCGTTAAACCGGGACAGGGGGTAGGCGGGGAGCTGTTTTTT
TRBJ2-3 TRBD2 TRBV2 . CASSDLRLAGDGDTQYF TGTGCCAGCAGTGATTTGCGGCTAGCGGGGGATGGAGATACGCAGTATTTT
TRBJ2-6 . TRBV7-3 . CASSLTMSFGANVLTF TGTGCCAGCAGCTTAACTATGAGCTTTGGGGCCAACGTCCTGACTTTC
TRBJ2-3 TRBD1 TRBV6-5 once CASSRGRGTDTQYF TGTGCCAGCAGCAGGGGGCGAGGGACAGATACGCAGTATTTT
TRBJ1-2 TRBD1 TRBV5-1 . CASSRTGVNYGYTF TGCGCCAGCAGCCGGACAGGGGTAAACTATGGCTACACCTTC
TRBJ1-2 TRBD1 TRBV6-5 . CASSYRQGGGYTF TGTGCCAGCAGTTATCGACAGGGTGGGGGCTACACCTTC
TRBJ1-1 TRBD1 TRBV6-5 once CASVGTGGGRGEAFF TGTGCCAGCGTCGGGACAGGGGGCGGTAGAGGGGAAGCTTTCTTT
TRBJ1-3 . TRBV29-1 . CSVAGIGNTIYF TGCAGCGTTGCAGGGATCGGAAACACCATATATTTT
TRBJ2-2 TRBD2 TRBV4-1 once CASSRNSGINTGELFF TGCGCCAGCAGCCGAAATAGCGGGATAAACACCGGGGAGCTGTTTTTT
TRBJ1-4 TRBD1 TRBV18 once CASSQSGGMREKLFF TGTGCCAGCTCACAATCAGGGGGAATGAGAGAAAAACTGTTTTTT
TRBJ2-2 TRBD2 TRBV7-7 . CASSLGQAGRELFF TGTGCCAGCAGCTTAGGACAAGCGGGAAGGGAGCTGTTTTTT
TRBJ2-3 . TRBV5-1 . CASSLVGGVSDTQYF TGCGCCAGCAGCTTGGTTGGCGGAGTCTCAGATACGCAGTATTTT
TRBJ2-3 TRBD2 TRBV5-1 . CASTPPGRFGPDTQYF TGCGCCAGCACCCCTCCCGGGAGGTTTGGCCCAGATACGCAGTATTTT
TRBJ2-5 TRBD2 TRBV6-1 . CASSESIAGKETQYF TGTGCCAGCAGTGAATCCATAGCGGGGAAAGAGACCCAGTACTTC
TRBJ2-7 TRBD1 TRBV2 . CASSSRDRGTEQYF TGTGCCAGCAGTTCCCGGGACAGGGGAACTGAGCAGTACTTC
TRBJ2-6 . TRBV9 few CASSATEGAGANVLTF TGTGCCAGCAGCGCAACTGAGGGGGCTGGGGCCAACGTCCTGACTTTC
TRBJ1-2 TRBD1 TRBV19 . CASSTGTGQGGSLSGYTF TGTGCCAGTAGTACGGGGACGGGACAGGGGGGCAGTCTATCTGGCTACACCTTC